This T cell receptor (beta chain) derives from a study of blood T cell repertoires in COVID-19. Background on the study: The analysed material was cDNA or gDNA that came from T cells, B-cell-depleted T cells, or PBMCs.

Sequencing used immunoSEQ multiplex PCR; TCRdb keeps in-frame clones, though not all of them. The table includes under 200,000 clones, approximately 84% detected once. Sequencing was carried out using peripheral blood. The sequence came from an older man with active or convalescent COVID-19.

Here the CDR3 DNA reads TGTGCCAGCAGCGACCGGGACAGGGGGCTGGGGGCCAACGTCCTGACTTTC. Translated, it gives CASSDRDRGLGANVLTF. This chain joins TRBV21-1 and TRBJ2-6; TRBD1 was called by the table and not checked on the DNA. TRBV21-1 is a pseudogene segment. The CDR3 sequence is 17 residues long.